This T cell receptor (beta chain) originates from a study of Ad26.COV2.S vaccination and SARS-CoV-2 variants. Specified treatment: around 19 received Ad26.COV2.S at low or high dose, single or two shots; five or six received placebo; per-sample allocation not given. The investigators took samples on day 63 after the first vaccine or placebo injection. J was trimmed by 4 bases and V by 3 bases; bases with no gene match: 2. The CDR3 extends over 13 amino acids. The germline V gene has CDR1 MRHNA and CDR2 SNTAGT. This table comes from immunoSEQ multiplex PCR, and its TCRdb copy is limited to in-frame clones, with some not included. This table holds about 680,000 clones, 80% to 90% found once. This clone was detected a few times.

The origin of this receptor is a person aged 18-60 years who received the Ad26.COV2.S COVID-19 vaccine or a placebo. This specimen consisted of peripheral blood, obtained in a trial of Ad26.COV2.S vaccine versus placebo. The J gene is TRBJ2-7, the V gene TRBV6-4, with 8 bases that match TRBD1. CDR3 nucleotides: TGTGCCAGCAGTGAGGACAGGGTTTACGAGCAGTACTTC. Translating it yields CASSEDRVYEQYF.